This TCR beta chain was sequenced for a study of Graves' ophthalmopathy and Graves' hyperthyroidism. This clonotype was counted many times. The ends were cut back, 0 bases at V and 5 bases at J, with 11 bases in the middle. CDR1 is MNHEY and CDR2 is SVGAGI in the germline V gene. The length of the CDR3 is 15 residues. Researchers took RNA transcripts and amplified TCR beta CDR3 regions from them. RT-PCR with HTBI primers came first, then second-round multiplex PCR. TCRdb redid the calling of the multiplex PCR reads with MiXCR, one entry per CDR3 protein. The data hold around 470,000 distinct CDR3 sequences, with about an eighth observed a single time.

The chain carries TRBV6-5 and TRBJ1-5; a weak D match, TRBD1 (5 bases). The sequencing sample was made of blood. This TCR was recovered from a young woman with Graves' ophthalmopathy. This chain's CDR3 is CASSYSLGGYQPQHF. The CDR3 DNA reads TGTGCCAGCAGTTACTCCCTTGGGGGGTATCAGCCCCAGCATTTT.